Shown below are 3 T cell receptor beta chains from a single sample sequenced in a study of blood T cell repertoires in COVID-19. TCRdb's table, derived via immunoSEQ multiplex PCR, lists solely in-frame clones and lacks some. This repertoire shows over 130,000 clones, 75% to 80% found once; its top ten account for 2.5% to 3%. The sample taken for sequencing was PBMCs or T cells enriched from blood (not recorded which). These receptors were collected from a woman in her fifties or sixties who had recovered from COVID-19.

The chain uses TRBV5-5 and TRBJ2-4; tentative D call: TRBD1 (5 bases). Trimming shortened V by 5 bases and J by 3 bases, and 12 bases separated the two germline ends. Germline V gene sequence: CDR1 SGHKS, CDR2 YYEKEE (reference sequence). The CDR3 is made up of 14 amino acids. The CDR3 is CASRAGLDKNIQYF. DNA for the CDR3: TGTGCCAGCAGAGCAGGGTTGGACAAAAACATTCAGTACTTC.

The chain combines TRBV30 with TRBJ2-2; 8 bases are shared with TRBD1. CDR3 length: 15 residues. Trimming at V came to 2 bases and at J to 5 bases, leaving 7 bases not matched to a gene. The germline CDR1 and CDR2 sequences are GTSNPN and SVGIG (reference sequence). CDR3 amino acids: CAWSTTGVSTGELFF. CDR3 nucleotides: TGTGCCTGGAGTACGACAGGGGTTTCTACCGGGGAGCTGTTTTTT.

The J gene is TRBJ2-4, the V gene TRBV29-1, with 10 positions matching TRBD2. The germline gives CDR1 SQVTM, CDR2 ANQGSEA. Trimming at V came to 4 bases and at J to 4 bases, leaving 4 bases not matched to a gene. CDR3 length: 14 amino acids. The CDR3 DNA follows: TGCAGCGTTGTTCTAGCGGGAGTTAAAAACATTCAGTACTTC. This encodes CSVVLAGVKNIQYF.